Listed here is a single TCR beta chain. The data were taken from a study of long-term antiretroviral therapy in people with HIV. The length of the CDR3 is 15 residues. Trimming stripped 6 bases from V and 4 bases from J, with 15 bases between. The germline CDR1 and CDR2 sequences are MGHRA and YSYEKL. Sequencing relied on immunoSEQ assay v3.0, run at survey level. Using immunoSEQ multiplex PCR, the repertoire was profiled, and TCRdb retains in-frame clones only, with some absent. The sample lists roughly 35,000 clones, over 75% seen once, with 3.5% to 5.5% in the top ten. The chain links TRBV4-1 to TRBJ1-4, with D perhaps TRBD1 (6 bases). The clonotype was recovered from a man aged 18-30 years with HIV. This specimen consisted of unsorted PBMCs, obtained around 3.3 years after starting antiretroviral therapy. The CDR3 loop is CASRPRTENNEKLFF. CDR3 bases: TGCGCCAGCAGACCTAGGACAGAGAATAATGAAAAACTGTTTTTT.